The TCR beta chain under discussion was sequenced for a study of regulatory T cells in long-lasting Graves disease. Investigators prepared the TCR beta libraries by applying iRepertoire HTBI primers and Arm-PCR of CDR3 regions. A single record per CDR3 protein comes from TCRdb applying MiXCR to the multiplex PCR reads. Of under 450,000 distinct CDR3 sequences in the sample, approximately 25% were seen once. In its sample, this clonotype was seen many times. The time point was: persistent/refractory GD, antithyroid drugs over 5 years with positive TRAb. There was RNA extracted from PBMCs, and the TCR library was made from it. This CDR3 has 13 residues. Trimming took off 3 bases at V and 11 bases at J, with 16 bases between the two ends. Germline loops: CDR1 MDHEN, CDR2 SYDVKM.

The chain has TRBV28 and TRBJ1-1; D not resolved. The source was peripheral blood mononuclear cells (PBMCs), collected when the disease was refractory, from a patient treated with antithyroid drugs. The source is a woman aged 35 to 49 with Graves disease. CDR3 coding DNA: TGTGCCAGCAGTTTGGCAGTACCCGGTCGCGCTTTCTTT. It encodes CASSLAVPGRAFF.